The clone carrying this T cell receptor beta chain was detected many times. What it recognizes is unknown. Unique molecular identifiers were linked by the library to individual cDNA molecules. TCRdb itself ran the RACE reads through MiXCR, one entry per CDR3 protein. The sample lists a few hundred thousand distinct CDR3 sequences, 5.5% occurring once. This sample was included in a study of human T cells and chemical hapten exposure. Study-level results: Because all patients had alopecia, their immune responses might differ from healthy ones. Patch test score showed a positive correlation with PT1 expanded TCR counts.

The time point: pre-sensitization, week 0. Treatment: therapeutic diphenylcyclopropenone sensitization with weekly scalp DPC. The TCR was taken from a woman between 18 and 29 years old with alopecia areata. Some clones in this sample may be carry-over from other donors' samples. This specimen was whole blood, taken in connection with sensitization to the hapten diphenylcyclopropenone (DPC).

This CDR3 reads CASSPRGLNQPQHF. In nucleotides, the CDR3 is TGTGCCAGCAGTCCCCGGGGCCTCAATCAGCCCCAGCATTTT. The chain carries TRBV28 and TRBJ1-5; weak D call: TRBD1 (5 bases). Trimming pared 5 bases from V and 3 bases from J, leaving 11 bases between. The germline gives CDR1 MDHEN, CDR2 SYDVKM. This CDR3 is 14 amino acids long. Complete variable domain (other parts from reference TRBV28 and TRBJ1-5): DVKVTQSSRYLVKRTGEKVFLECVQDMDHENMFWYRQDPGLGLRLIYFSYDVKMKEKGDIPEGYSVSREKKERFSLILESASTNQTSMYLCASSPRGLNQPQHFGDGTRLSIL.